One sample yielded the 17 T cell receptor beta chains listed below, sequenced in a study of blood T cell repertoires in COVID-19. TCRdb's table, derived via immunoSEQ multiplex PCR, lists solely in-frame clones and lacks some. Among 150,000 to 200,000 clones listed, around 80% were seen once. The specimen sequenced was peripheral blood. The receptors shown here come from a woman aged 55 to 70 with acute or convalescent COVID-19.

The CDR3 protein is CATGDSGDLEQYF. DNA for the CDR3: TGTGCCACCGGAGACAGCGGGGATTTGGAGCAGTACTTC. This rearrangement joins TRBV5-4 to TRBJ2-7, with 7 bases identical to TRBD2. The CDR3 sequence is 13 residues long. CDR1 and CDR2 (germline): SGHNT, YYREEE (reference sequence). V dropped 9 bases and J dropped 7; count of bases not matched to a gene: 13.

The rearrangement joins TRBV24-1 to TRBJ1-4, with 10 bases aligning to TRBD1. V was pared by 3 bases and J by 7 bases, with 4 bases of the junction left unmatched. The CDR3 covers 15 residues. Germline values: CDR1 KGHDR, CDR2 SFDVKD. The DNA of the CDR3 is TGTGCCACCAGTGATCCGGGACAGGGGATTGAAAAACTGTTTTTT. Translating gives CATSDPGQGIEKLFF.

This clone appeared a single time. This chain connects TRBV6-5 to TRBJ2-1; 7 nucleotides line up with TRBD2. This CDR3 has 13 amino acids. Germline trimming cut 3 bases from V and 5 bases from J; bases unmatched to any gene: 1. The germline V gene encodes CDR1 MNHEY and CDR2 SVGAGI. This CDR3 reads CASSYAGDNEQFF. The DNA of the CDR3 is TGTGCCAGCAGTTATGCGGGGGACAATGAGCAGTTCTTC.

This clone was detected a few times. This rearrangement joins TRBV30 to TRBJ2-5; TRBD1 matches 8 bases. The CDR3 is 15 residues long. Germline V gene lookup returns CDR1 GTSNPN and CDR2 SVGIG (reference sequence). The V segment lost 1 base and the J segment 3 bases; nucleotides outside the gene matches: 7. CDR3 bases: TGTGCCTGGAGTGGACAGGGGAAGAGGAAAGAGACCCAGTACTTC. Translated, it gives CAWSGQGKRKETQYF.

The J gene is TRBJ2-1, the V gene TRBV11-2, with D possibly TRBD2 on 5 matching bases. The V and J ends lost 0 bases and 9 bases respectively, with 12 bases between them. The CDR3 spans 14 residues. The germline V gene encodes CDR1 SGHAT and CDR2 FQNNGV. The CDR3 is CASSLDLTKREQFF. The DNA for the CDR3 is TGTGCCAGCAGCTTAGATTTGACTAAGCGTGAGCAGTTCTTC. Filled out from reference TRBV11-2 and TRBJ2-1, the complete variable domain reads EAGVAQSPRYKIIEKRQSVAFWCNPISGHATLYWYQQILGQGPKLLIQFQNNGVVDDSQLPKDRFSAERLKGVDSTLKIQPAKLEDSAVYLCASSLDLTKREQFFGPGTRLTVL.

This clone has a single count. V usage is TRBV5-1 and J usage is TRBJ2-1, with 7 positions matching TRBD2. Germline V gene data show CDR1 as SGHRS and CDR2 as YFSETQ. Trimming took 6 bases from V and 5 from J; bases not matched to a gene: 11. The CDR3 covers 15 residues. This CDR3 is CASMESAGVNNEQFF. In DNA form, the CDR3 reads TGCGCCAGCATGGAGTCGGCGGGGGTGAACAATGAGCAGTTCTTC. Full variable domain (remainder filled in from reference TRBV5-1 and TRBJ2-1): KAGVTQTPRYLIKTRGQQVTLSCSPISGHRSVSWYQQTPGQGLQFLFEYFSETQRNKGNFPGRFSGRQFSNSRSEMNVSTLELGDSALYLCASMESAGVNNEQFFGPGTRLTVL.

The rearrangement joins TRBV18 to TRBJ2-1; 9 bases agree with TRBD2. From germline, CDR1 is KGHSH and CDR2 LQKENI. Trimming cost V 2 bases and J 6 bases; bases outside gene matches: 2. The CDR3 totals 14 residues. In nucleotides, the CDR3 is TGTGCCAGCTCACCAGCGGGGGGGCCCAATGAGCAGTTCTTC. This encodes CASSPAGGPNEQFF.

Here the CDR3 DNA reads TGTGCCAGCAGCTTACCCTCGGGAGGGGACTCCTACAATGAGCAGTTCTTC. Protein product: CASSLPSGGDSYNEQFF. The chain is built from TRBV7-3 and TRBJ2-1; 8 nucleotides match TRBD2. The CDR3 covers 17 residues. The germline V gene has CDR1 SGHTA and CDR2 FQGTGA. V was pared by 2 bases and J by 0 bases, with 6 bases of the junction left unmatched.

J is TRBJ1-2 and V is TRBV11-2; possible D gene TRBD1, 6 bases. The CDR3 has 14 amino acids. CDR1 is SGHAT, CDR2 FQNNGV, per germline. Trimming took off 0 bases at V and 8 bases at J, with 13 bases between the two ends. In DNA, the CDR3 is TGTGCCAGCAGCTTAGATCAGAACAGGGAGGGCTACACCTTC. Encoded protein: CASSLDQNREGYTF.

This chain connects TRBV4-2 to TRBJ2-1; D remains unclear. The germline V and J ends were trimmed by 0 bases and 8 bases, with 8 bases remaining between them. Germline V lookup: CDR1 LGHNA, CDR2 YNFKEQ. The CDR3 loop spans 13 amino acids. This CDR3 is CASSQDNRDEQFF. Written as DNA, the CDR3 is TGTGCCAGCAGCCAAGATAACCGCGATGAGCAGTTCTTC.

V and J are TRBV7-8 and TRBJ1-3; possibly TRBD1 for D (6 bases). The CDR3 length is 15 residues. Trimming removed 2 bases from V and 1 base from J, with 9 bases in between. The germline gives CDR1 SGHVS, CDR2 FQNEAQ. CDR3 residues: CASSLSRGSGNTIYF. CDR3 sequence (DNA): TGTGCCAGCAGCTTAAGCAGGGGTTCTGGAAACACCATATATTTT.

The gene calls are TRBV6-6 and TRBJ2-5; 9 bases map to TRBD1. V shed 5 bases and J 7 bases; nucleotides not matched to a gene: 17. In germline, CDR1 is MNHNY, CDR2 SVGAGI (reference sequence). The CDR3 is 17 residues long. CDR3 protein: CASSPRSRTGATWTQYF. The CDR3 DNA reads as TGTGCCAGCAGTCCCCGCTCCCGGACAGGGGCGACATGGACCCAGTACTTC.

The gene calls are TRBV5-1 and TRBJ1-5; D gene ambiguous. V gave up 4 bases and J gave up 3 bases, with 8 bases separating them. Germline-derived CDR1 and CDR2 are SGHRS and YFSETQ. The CDR3 has 13 amino acids. DNA for the CDR3: TGCGCCAGCAGCCCCGGGGACAATCAGCCCCAGCATTTT. This gives the protein CASSPGDNQPQHF.

The chain carries TRBV4-3 and TRBJ1-4, with D possibly matching TRBD1 (6 bases). The CDR3 loop spans 16 amino acids. V lost 0 bases and J lost 8, with 16 bases in between. Per the germline V gene, CDR1 is LGHNA and CDR2 is YSLEER. This CDR3 is CASSQDNGVRGEKLFF. In nucleotides, the CDR3 is TGCGCCAGCAGCCAAGATAACGGCGTGAGGGGGGAAAAACTGTTTTTT.

V gene TRBV3-1 (or the pseudogene TRBV3-2) combines with J gene TRBJ1-2; perhaps TRBD1 as D (6 bases). V lost 0 bases to trimming and J lost 4 bases, with 12 bases between them. The CDR3 has 15 amino acids. Germline-derived CDR1 and CDR2 are LGHDT and YNNKEL (reference sequence). The CDR3 nucleotides read TGTGCCAGCAGCCAAGATGGGAGACAGGTCTATGGCTACACCTTC. It is translated as CASSQDGRQVYGYTF.

The chain uses TRBV9 and TRBJ1-4; D is possibly TRBD1 (5 bases). There are 15 residues in the CDR3. Trimming pared 6 bases from V and 7 bases from J, leaving 19 bases between. The germline V gene encodes CDR1 SGDLS and CDR2 YYNGEE. CDR3 sequence reads: CASNQRGDQGEKLFF. The CDR3 nucleotides read TGTGCCAGCAACCAGCGGGGGGATCAGGGTGAAAAACTGTTTTTT.

The CDR3 sequence is CASSLTGSSYNSPLHF. The CDR3, as DNA: TGTGCCAGCAGCTTGACAGGGAGCTCCTATAATTCACCCCTCCACTTT. The chain is built from TRBV5-4 and TRBJ1-6; tentatively, D is TRBD1 (6 bases). Germline CDR1 is SGHNT and CDR2 is YYREEE (reference sequence). The CDR3 spans 16 residues. With 1 base removed from V and 0 bases from J, the gap between germline ends came to 8 bases.